These T cell receptor beta chains were read from a single sample in a study of response to subunit inactivated influenza vaccine. Each CDR3 protein is one row after TCRdb ran MiXCR on the RT-PCR reads. The profile shows about 480,000 distinct CDR3 sequences, roughly 25% of them singletons. Sequenced material: CD4+ T cells sorted from PBMCs, taken 5 to 6 days after vaccination. These receptors were collected from a man aged 45-65 years who received an inactivated influenza vaccine. Each CDR3 is given with its conserved first and last residue.

v_gene: TRBV5-1
j_gene: TRBJ2-3
len: 15
CDR3aa: CASSLGRASTDTQYF

v_gene: TRBV27
j_gene: TRBJ2-7
len: 15
CDR3aa: CASSLEVGHAYEQYF

v_gene: TRBV7-9
j_gene: TRBJ2-7
len: 16
CDR3aa: CASSLTGTGANDEQYF

v_gene: TRBV29-1
j_gene: TRBJ1-1
len: 17
CDR3aa: CSLVGRGVEATNTEAFF

v_gene: TRBV5-5
j_gene: TRBJ2-1
len: 15
CDR3aa: CASSQGTGTGNEQFF

v_gene: TRBV29-1
j_gene: TRBJ2-1
len: 18
CDR3aa: CSVEEVTGGHYGYNEQFF

v_gene: TRBV11-2
j_gene: TRBJ2-1
len: 14
CDR3aa: CASSWEGVYNEQFF

v_gene: TRBV12-3/TRBV12-4
j_gene: TRBJ1-2
len: 15
CDR3aa: CASSWEGNGNYGYTF

v_gene: TRBV20-1
j_gene: TRBJ2-7
len: 14
CDR3aa: CSARYRTDSYEQYF

v_gene: TRBV10-3
j_gene: TRBJ2-1
len: 11
CDR3aa: CAIQSSSEQFF

v_gene: TRBV7-2
j_gene: TRBJ2-3
len: 14
CDR3aa: CASSLLGQADTQYF

v_gene: TRBV3-1
j_gene: TRBJ2-7
len: 13
CDR3aa: CASSSWDRLEQYF

v_gene: TRBV5-1
j_gene: TRBJ2-3
len: 16
CDR3aa: CASSLGGGYGTDTQYF

v_gene: TRBV4-1
j_gene: TRBJ2-2
len: 15
CDR3aa: CASSHVGAGAGELFF

v_gene: TRBV7-9
j_gene: TRBJ2-4
len: 14
CDR3aa: CASSLSGAGNIQYF

v_gene: TRBV28
j_gene: TRBJ2-1
len: 13
CDR3aa: CASSFRFGYQQFF

v_gene: TRBV5-1
j_gene: TRBJ2-2
len: 16
CDR3aa: CASSLVQSRDTGELFF

v_gene: TRBV27
j_gene: TRBJ2-3
len: 17
CDR3aa: CASRLLQVSSSTDTQYF

v_gene: TRBV30
j_gene: TRBJ1-5
len: 14
CDR3aa: CACSAGSGNQPQHF

v_gene: TRBV20-1
j_gene: TRBJ1-2
len: 18
CDR3aa: CSATSIRAGGSANYGYTF

v_gene: TRBV5-1
j_gene: TRBJ1-4
len: 16
CDR3aa: CASSLQTVGAREKLFF

v_gene: TRBV7-8
j_gene: TRBJ2-7
len: 16
CDR3aa: CASSLLPGSSSYEQYF

v_gene: TRBV6-5
j_gene: TRBJ1-5
len: 14
CDR3aa: CASSYPGGGQPQHF

v_gene: TRBV20-1
j_gene: TRBJ2-2
len: 14
CDR3aa: CSARQARVSGELFF

v_gene: TRBV7-6
j_gene: TRBJ2-1
len: 15
CDR3aa: CASSLPTGGYNEQFF

v_gene: TRBV7-2
j_gene: TRBJ1-2
len: 18
CDR3aa: CAGSSIGPFAGQNYGYTF

v_gene: TRBV20-1
j_gene: TRBJ2-1
len: 14
CDR3aa: CSARMAVSYNEQFF

v_gene: TRBV30
j_gene: TRBJ2-2
len: 12
CDR3aa: CALSVNTGELFF

v_gene: TRBV30
j_gene: TRBJ2-5
len: 13
CDR3aa: CAWSWWIRETQYF

v_gene: TRBV20-1
j_gene: TRBJ2-3
len: 14
CDR3aa: CSAGRGSGADTQYF

v_gene: TRBV29-1
j_gene: TRBJ2-5
len: 13
CDR3aa: CSVGGVLQETQYF

v_gene: TRBV7-2
j_gene: TRBJ2-1
len: 15
CDR3aa: CASSATSGLGAEQFF